This T cell receptor (beta chain) stems from a study of CD8 T cells in Susac syndrome. About this clonotype: As yet, its antigen is unknown.

cDNA came from roughly 0.53 to 1 ug RNA primed by random hexamers. An immunoSEQ multiplex PCR generated amplified TCR beta CDR3 products spanning 54 Vbeta and 13 Jbeta. TCRdb re-called the immunoSEQ multiplex PCR reads with MiXCR, one entry per CDR3 protein. The table has 180,000 or so distinct CDR3 sequences, approximately 96% seen once. CD8+ and CD4+ T cells from blood underwent TCR beta sequencing. The individuals used as controls were healthy donors who had been matched for both age and sex. Findings and caveats of the study: In its TCR sequencing and HLA analysis, the study acknowledged that the number of individuals was relatively small.

This TCR was recovered from a human donor in good health. Sequenced material: CD4+ T cells from PBMCs.

The CDR3 reads CAISDSGQAIEQYF. In DNA form, the CDR3 reads TGTGCCATCAGTGACTCTGGACAGGCCATCGAGCAGTACTTC. V and J are TRBV10-3 and TRBJ2-7; 7 nucleotides agree with TRBD1. The V gene's germline CDR1 is ENHRY and CDR2 SYGVKD. This CDR3 contains 14 residues. V was pared by 3 bases and J by 6 bases, with 8 bases of the junction left unmatched.